The TCR beta chain under discussion was sequenced for a study of stem cell transplantation in POMP-related autoinflammatory disease. The wider study: Defective thymoproteasomes were hypothesized to impair CD8+ T-cell positive selection. Before transplant, CD4+ T cells skewed naive and CD8+ proportions were low. Study-level results: A trend toward lower repertoire diversity and greater clonality appeared in every analyzed T-cell subset of PRAID patients. In PRAID patients, the number of distinct TRB V-J gene pairings was restricted.

Method: immunoSEQ multiplex PCR; TCRdb's copy keeps in-frame clones and lacks some. The table records about 26,000 clones, about 81% of them present only once. This clone has just a few counts. Its antigen is unknown. In germline, CDR1 is MGHRA, CDR2 YSYEKL. The CDR3 loop spans 15 amino acids. V lost 5 bases and J lost 5; bases outside the gene matches: 6. The chain links TRBV4-1 to TRBJ1-4; the match to TRBD1 covers 9 bases. Here the sequenced sample was CD4+ T cells from PBMCs, taken before stem cell transplantation. This clonotype was obtained from a human donor with POMP-related autoinflammation and immune dysregulation (PRAID). The CDR3 DNA follows: TGCGCCAGCAGCTCATCCGGGACAGGGAATGAAAAACTGTTTTTT. This gives the protein CASSSSGTGNEKLFF.